Below, 19 T cell receptor beta chains from the same sample are listed, as sequenced in a study of blood T cells in healthy people across ages. A second about 6 to 12 cycle PCR used barcoded and J-beta primers. TCRdb ran MiXCR on the 5' RACE reads and lists one entry per CDR3 protein. The sample shows approximately 1.5 million distinct CDR3 sequences, about 42% of them seen only once. The sample was blood. These receptors all come from a woman aged 18-29 years in good health.

The V call is TRBV15, the J call TRBJ1-2, with D maybe TRBD1 (6 bases). V dropped 1 base and J dropped 10 bases, with 13 bases sitting between them. Germline CDR1 reads LNHNV; CDR2 reads YYDKDF (reference sequence). The CDR3 has 13 amino acids. CDR3 in DNA: TGTGCCACCAGCAGAGTTTCGGGGGCTGACTACACCTTC. Translated: CATSRVSGADYTF.

The sample holds one count of this clonotype. The junction departs from the called germline gene at one end, perhaps through a read error. The rearrangement uses TRBV3-1 and TRBJ2-1; D uncertain. CDR3 size: 12 residues. Looked up from germline, CDR1 is LGHDT and CDR2 is YNNKEL (reference sequence). The CDR3 loop reads CASRQVAYEQFF. Written as DNA, the CDR3 is TGTGCCAGCAGACAAGTGGCCTATGAGCAGTTCTTC.

In its sample, this clonotype was seen a few times. J is TRBJ2-1 and V is TRBV11-2; 9 bases are shared with TRBD2. Germline V gene sequence: CDR1 SGHAT, CDR2 FQNNGV. The CDR3 extends over 15 amino acids. J was trimmed by 8 bases and V by 0 bases; bases with no gene match: 5. The CDR3 region has the DNA TGTGCCAGCAGCTTAGAGTGCGGGAGGGCCTATGAGCAGTTCTTC. Protein: CASSLECGRAYEQFF. The full variable domain, in which reference TRBV11-2 and TRBJ2-1 provide the parts outside the CDR3, is EAGVAQSPRYKIIEKRQSVAFWCNPISGHATLYWYQQILGQGPKLLIQFQNNGVVDDSQLPKDRFSAERLKGVDSTLKIQPAKLEDSAVYLCASSLECGRAYEQFFGPGTRLTVL.

V is TRBV12-5 and J is TRBJ2-1; TRBD1 is a possible D gene (6 bases). The better agreement between TRBJ2-7 and the DNA end casts doubt on the J call. CDR1 and CDR2 (germline): LGHNT, FRNRAP. There are 16 residues in the CDR3. CDR3 in DNA: TGTGCTAGTGGTTTGGAGGGGGAGAGCTCCTACAATGAGCAGTACTTC. Translation: CASGLEGESSYNEQYF.

This clonotype occurred a few times. This chain connects TRBV6-2 or TRBV6-3 to TRBJ2-3, with 7 nucleotides matching TRBD2. Looked up from germline, CDR1 is MNHEY and CDR2 is SVGEGT. J lost 3 bases, V lost 6 bases, and 15 bases had no gene match. This CDR3 has 17 amino acids. The CDR3 region is CASSPGLNVLATDTQYF. The CDR3 region has the DNA TGTGCCAGCAGCCCGGGACTAAACGTTCTGGCTACAGATACGCAGTATTTT.

Note on this clonotype: At one end, the junction sequence differs from germline, possibly due to a read error. CDR3 in DNA: TGTGTCAGCAGTACCATGACAGGGAGTAATGAAAAACTGTTTTTT. It encodes CVSSTMTGSNEKLFF. The V call is TRBV12-3 or TRBV12-4, the J call TRBJ1-4; 7 nucleotides match TRBD1. There are 15 residues in the CDR3.

This clonotype was seen a few times. The chain joins TRBV11-2 to TRBJ2-3, with 7 bases lining up with TRBD2. Germline V gene lookup returns CDR1 SGHAT and CDR2 FQNNGV. Trimming removed 5 bases from V and 10 bases from J; junction bases left unmatched: 12. CDR3 length equals 14 residues. The DNA of the CDR3 is TGTGCCAGCAGCGCTAGGGGAGGGACGGCCTCGCAGTATTTT. The encoded protein is CASSARGGTASQYF. Full variable domain (remainder filled in from reference TRBV11-2 and TRBJ2-3): EAGVAQSPRYKIIEKRQSVAFWCNPISGHATLYWYQQILGQGPKLLIQFQNNGVVDDSQLPKDRFSAERLKGVDSTLKIQPAKLEDSAVYLCASSARGGTASQYFGPGTRLTVL.

This clonotype turned up a few times. V is TRBV5-1 and J is TRBJ2-1; 10 bases agree with TRBD1. J gave up 8 bases and V 3 bases, and 8 bases lay outside the gene matches. CDR3 length: 15 amino acids. CDR1 is SGHRS and CDR2 is YFSETQ in the germline V gene. The DNA for the CDR3 is TGCGCCAGCAGCTCCGCCGGGACAGGGGCCGATGAGCAGTTCTTC. Its translation: CASSSAGTGADEQFF.

This clonotype has only a few counts. The gene calls are TRBV7-8 and TRBJ2-3; D perhaps matches TRBD1 (6 bases). Trimming removed 11 bases at V and 5 bases at J, with 20 bases between. Germline CDR1 is SGHVS and CDR2 is FQNEAQ. CDR3 length: 14 amino acids. The CDR3 protein is CACNHLEGVDTQYF. CDR3 nucleotides: TGTGCCTGCAACCACCTTGAGGGGGTAGATACGCAGTATTTT.

About this clonotype itself: A much larger clone lies a single base off, so this may be a read error. The genes are TRBV9 and TRBJ2-6, with D uncertain. Germline CDR1 is SGDLS and CDR2 is YYNGEE. The CDR3 loop spans 15 amino acids. This CDR3 reads CASSVVGSGVNVLTF. The DNA for the CDR3 is TGTGCCAGCAGCGTAGTTGGCTCTGGGGTCAACGTCCTGACTTTC.

There are a few counts of this clonotype. The V call is TRBV7-9, the J call TRBJ2-7; D perhaps matches TRBD2 (6 bases). Germline CDR1 is SEHNR and CDR2 is FQNEAQ (reference sequence). CDR3 length: 16 amino acids. V was trimmed by 2 bases and J by 2 bases, leaving 16 bases between them. The CDR3 is CASSLWAGTAPYEQYF. For the CDR3, the DNA is TGTGCCAGCAGCTTATGGGCCGGGACTGCACCCTACGAGCAGTACTTC.

The chain employs TRBV9 and TRBJ1-2; possibly TRBD1 for D (6 bases). V was cut by 3 bases and J by 6 bases, with 12 bases left in between. Germline V gives CDR1 SGDLS, CDR2 YYNGEE. This CDR3 is built from 13 residues. The CDR3 nucleotides are TGTGCCAGCAGCGGAGACAGGAGACATGGCTACACCTTC. Encoded protein: CASSGDRRHGYTF. Combining the CDR3 with reference TRBV9 and TRBJ1-2 gives the whole variable domain DSGVTQTPKHLITATGQRVTLRCSPRSGDLSVYWYQQSLDQGLQFLIQYYNGEERAKGNILERFSAQQFPDLHSELNLSSLELGDSALYFCASSGDRRHGYTFGSGTRLTVV.

CDR3 DNA: TGTGCCATCAGTGAAAGGGGGGCGAGCACCGGGGAGCTGTTTTTT. It codes for CAISERGASTGELFF. V and J are TRBV10-3 and TRBJ2-2; D possibly matches TRBD1 or TRBD2 (6 bases each). V gave up 3 bases and J gave up 4 bases, with 12 bases separating them. The CDR3 is 15 amino acids. CDR1 is ENHRY and CDR2 is SYGVKD in the germline V gene.

The J gene is TRBJ1-4, the V gene TRBV7-9; 11 bases fit TRBD1. The CDR3 spans 14 residues. In germline, CDR1 is SEHNR, CDR2 FQNEAQ (reference sequence). V lost 7 bases and J lost 10; bases outside the gene matches: 8. CDR3 nucleotide sequence: TGTGCCAGCATCCCCGGACAGGGGGCCGGAAAACTGTTTTTT. Its translation is CASIPGQGAGKLFF.

CDR3 sequence (DNA): TGTGCCAGCAGCCATAGGACAGGGAAGGAGTACGAGCAGTACTTC. It codes for CASSHRTGKEYEQYF. This chain uses TRBV4-2 with TRBJ2-7, with TRBD1 identical over 8 bases. The CDR3 extends over 15 amino acids. From germline, CDR1 is LGHNA and CDR2 YNFKEQ. J gave up 4 bases and V 3 bases, and 8 bases lay outside the gene matches.

The chain carries TRBV6-2 or TRBV6-3 and TRBJ2-5; 9 bases map to TRBD1. TRBJ2-7 explains the end of the DNA better; the J call may be wrong. Per germline, CDR1 MNHEY and CDR2 SVGEGT. The CDR3 loop spans 15 amino acids. CDR3 nucleotides: TGTGCCAGCGCTTGGGGGACAGGGTTATTCTACGAGCAGTACTTC. Protein sequence: CASAWGTGLFYEQYF.

This clonotype was seen more than once but under ten times. V usage is TRBV20-1 and J usage is TRBJ1-5; 8 bases align to TRBD1. J gave up 4 bases and V 6 bases, and 8 bases lay outside the gene matches. The germline gives CDR1 DFQATT, CDR2 SNEGSKA (reference sequence). The CDR3 spans 14 residues. The CDR3 spells CSAAQGAGNQPQHF. DNA for the CDR3: TGCAGTGCGGCGCAGGGGGCGGGAAATCAGCCCCAGCATTTT.

This clonotype showed up just a few times. The V and J genes are TRBV6-2 or TRBV6-3 and TRBJ1-5, with TRBD1 matching 7 bases. Losses at the gene ends were 0 bases for V and 4 bases for J; bases not matched to a gene: 9. The CDR3 is 17 residues long. Germline loops: CDR1 MNHEY, CDR2 SVGEGT. In nucleotides, the CDR3 is TGTGCCAGCAGTTACTCCGGTACAGGGGCGTTTAATCAGCCCCAGCATTTT. Residues: CASSYSGTGAFNQPQHF.

The gene calls are TRBV6-5 and TRBJ2-3; the match to TRBD1 covers 8 bases. The CDR3 length is 15 residues. J gave up 3 bases and V 11 bases, and 13 bases lay outside the gene matches. CDR1 and CDR2 (germline): MNHEY, SVGAGI. The CDR3 here is CAGTRTGSGTDTQYF. CDR3 nucleotides: TGTGCCGGCACGCGGACAGGGAGTGGGACAGATACGCAGTATTTT.